The entry that follows covers one T cell receptor (beta chain) sequence. This entry comes from a study of blood T cells in healthy people across ages. A second PCR of 7 to 11 cycles used a sample-barcoded 5' primer and a J-beta primer mix. TCRdb reprocessed the 5' RACE reads with MiXCR, giving one entry per CDR3 protein. The sample yields around 520,000 distinct CDR3 sequences, around 27% seen once. Trimming took 0 bases from V and 3 from J; bases not matched to a gene: 3. The length of the CDR3 is 17 residues. Germline V gives CDR1 LGHNA, CDR2 YSLEER. The data were also submitted as part of a second study, on T cells of mothers and their children. According to that study: A few mothers and their six children, all healthy Caucasians, donated.

The TCR comes from a boy younger than 10 in good health. This chain uses TRBV4-3 with TRBJ2-2; TRBD2 matches at 11 bases. Sequenced material: blood. The CDR3 sequence: CASSQETSGVYTGELFF. The DNA of the CDR3 is TGCGCCAGCAGCCAAGAGACTAGCGGGGTATACACCGGGGAGCTGTTTTTT.